This TCR beta chain was captured in a study of blood T cell repertoires in COVID-19. Original processing methods: By means of reference gene primer amplification, nucleated cell counts were estimated. This table comes from immunoSEQ multiplex PCR, and its TCRdb copy is limited to in-frame clones, with some not included. V and J calls and clone size come straight from that table; D and trimming were deduced from the DNA. The table includes tens of thousands of clones, about 74% detected once. This CDR3 has 15 residues. The V end was cut by 4 bases, the J end by 0 bases, with 10 bases between. CDR1 is LGHDT and CDR2 is YNNKEL in the germline V gene (reference sequence).

This chain joins TRBV3-1 (or the pseudogene TRBV3-2) and TRBJ2-4; D unclear. The TCR originated in a man aged 65 to 79 with COVID-19, enrolled during active disease. The specimen was peripheral blood. CDR3 nucleotide sequence: TGTGCCAGCAGCCTCCAGTTGCTAGCCAAAAACATTCAGTACTTC. The encoded protein is CASSLQLLAKNIQYF.